The TCR beta chain described here comes from a study of T cells expressing NK-cell markers. This CDR3 is built from 16 residues. Germline V gene sequence: CDR1 SGHRS, CDR2 YFSETQ. TCRdb reanalyzed the 5' RACE reads, giving one entry per CDR3 protein sequence and no DNA. The specimen's table records approximately 440,000 distinct CDR3 sequences. The sample was blood T cells: a sorted CD56 or NKG2C T cell subset, CD4+ or CD8+ T cells, or bulk PBMC T cells (not recorded which). The origin of this receptor is a woman aged 45-65 years in good health. The rearrangement links TRBV5-1 to TRBJ2-3. CDR3 sequence reads: CASSLVQSVGTDTQYF.